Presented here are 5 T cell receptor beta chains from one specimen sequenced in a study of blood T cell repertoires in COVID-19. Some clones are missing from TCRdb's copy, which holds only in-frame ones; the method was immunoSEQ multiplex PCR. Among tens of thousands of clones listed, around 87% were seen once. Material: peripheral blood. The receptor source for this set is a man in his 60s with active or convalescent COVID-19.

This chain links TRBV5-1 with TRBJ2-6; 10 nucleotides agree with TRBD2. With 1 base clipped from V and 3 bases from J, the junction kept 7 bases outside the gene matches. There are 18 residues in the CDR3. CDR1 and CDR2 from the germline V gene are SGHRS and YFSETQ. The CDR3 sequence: CASSLLPSGGIGANVLTF. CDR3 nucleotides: TGCGCCAGCAGCTTGTTACCTAGCGGGGGTATTGGGGCCAACGTCCTGACTTTC.

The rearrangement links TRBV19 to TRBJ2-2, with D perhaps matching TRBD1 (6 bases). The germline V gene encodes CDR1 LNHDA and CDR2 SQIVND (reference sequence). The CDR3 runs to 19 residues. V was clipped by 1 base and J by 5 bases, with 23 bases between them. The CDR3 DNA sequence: TGTGCCAGTAGTATAGCCCACGGACAGTCACCTTCTGGGACCGGGGAGCTGTTTTTT. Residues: CASSIAHGQSPSGTGELFF.

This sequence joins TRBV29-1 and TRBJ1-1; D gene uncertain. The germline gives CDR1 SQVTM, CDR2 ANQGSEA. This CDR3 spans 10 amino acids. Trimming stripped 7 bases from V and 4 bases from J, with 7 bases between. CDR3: CSARSTEAFF. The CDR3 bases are TGCAGCGCCCGCAGCACTGAAGCTTTCTTT.

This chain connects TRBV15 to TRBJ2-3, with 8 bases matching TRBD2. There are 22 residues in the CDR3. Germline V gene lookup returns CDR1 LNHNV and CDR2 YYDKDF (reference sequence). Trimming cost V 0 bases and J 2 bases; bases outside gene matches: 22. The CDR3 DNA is TGTGCCACCAGCAGAGATATTTTGGCGGCGGGAGGACTTCTTTGGGACACAGATACGCAGTATTTT. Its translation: CATSRDILAAGGLLWDTDTQYF. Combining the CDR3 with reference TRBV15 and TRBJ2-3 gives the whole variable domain DAMVIQNPRYQVTQFGKPVTLSCSQTLNHNVMYWYQQKSSQAPKLLFHYYDKDFNNEADTPDNFQSRRPNTSFCFLDIRSPGLGDTAMYLCATSRDILAAGGLLWDTDTQYFGPGTRLTVL.

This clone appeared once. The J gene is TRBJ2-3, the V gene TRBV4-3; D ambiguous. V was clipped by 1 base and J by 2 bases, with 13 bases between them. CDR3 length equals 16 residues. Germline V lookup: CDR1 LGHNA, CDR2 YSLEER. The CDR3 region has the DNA TGCGCCAGCAGCCAAGGTCGTGACACCAACACAGATACGCAGTATTTT. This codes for CASSQGRDTNTDTQYF.